Listed below are T cell receptor beta chains from one sample, sequenced in a study of Ad26.COV2.S vaccination and SARS-CoV-2 variants. Here immunoSEQ multiplex PCR was the method, and the copy in TCRdb shows in-frame clones only, minus some. Of about 350,000 clones in the sample, 92% were seen once. The sequencing here drew on peripheral blood, taken after recovery from COVID-19. The receptors shown here come from a human donor who had recovered from COVID-19. The CDR3 runs from the conserved cysteine through the conserved F or W. D genes are given only for firm matches. Not all rows give a size; the values are once, few, many and, for expanded clones, a class.

.	13	TRBV5-1	.	TRBJ1-1	TGCGCCAGCAGCTTGAGTAGGAACACTGAAGCTTTCTTT	CASSLSRNTEAFF
TRBD1	16	TRBV5-4	.	TRBJ2-1	TGTGCCAGCAGCTTGGGTTTTGGACAGGTTCGGGATGAGCAGTTCTTC	CASSLGFGQVRDEQFF
.	13	TRBV9	few	TRBJ1-6	TGTGCCAGCAGCGTCTCAGGGAATTCACCCCTCCACTTT	CASSVSGNSPLHF
.	15	TRBV5-1	.	TRBJ2-1	TGCGCCAGCAGCGGCGATTCAGGGTTCTCACGTGAGCAGTTCTTC	CASSGDSGFSREQFF
.	13	TRBV3-1/TRBV3-2	.	TRBJ2-7	TGTGCCAGCAGCCCTAGTAGCTCCTACGAGCAGTACTTC	CASSPSSSYEQYF
TRBD2	19	TRBV9	.	TRBJ2-1	TGTGCCAGCAGCGTAGCTCCCAGCGGGGGGCGGGGGCTACTTAATGAGCAGTTCTTC	CASSVAPSGGRGLLNEQFF
.	15	TRBV9	.	TRBJ2-7	TGTGCCAGCAGCGGGGGGGGCACCAAGGGTTACGAGCAGTACTTC	CASSGGGTKGYEQYF
TRBD1	16	TRBV9	.	TRBJ2-6	TGTGCCAGTTACGGGACAGGGGATGGTGGGGCCAACGTCCTGACTTTC	CASYGTGDGGANVLTF
TRBD1	16	TRBV11-2	.	TRBJ1-2	TGTGCCAGCAGCCAGACCGGGACAGGGGATCGGTATGGCTACACCTTC	CASSQTGTGDRYGYTF
.	17	TRBV10-3	.	TRBJ1-6	TGTGCCATCAGTGAGACTTTAGGGGGCTCCTATAATTCACCCCTCCACTTT	CAISETLGGSYNSPLHF
TRBD2	15	TRBV9	.	TRBJ2-3	TGTGCCAGCAGCACCGGGACTAGCGGCACAGATACGCAGTATTTT	CASSTGTSGTDTQYF